A selection of T cell receptor beta chains follows, all from one sample in a study of OX40 agonist ivuxolimab in advanced cancers. Assay used: immunoSEQ multiplex PCR; TCRdb lists only in-frame clones, some missing. Of about 48,000 clones listed, around 90% are singletons. Sequenced material: CD4+ or CD8+ T cells sorted from blood, taken in a trial of the OX40 agonist ivuxolimab. Receptor source: an adult with an advanced solid tumor such as melanoma, head and neck, liver or kidney cancer. Both conserved end residues are part of each CDR3. The order of the fields is CDR3 protein, CDR3 DNA, J gene, CDR3 length, V gene, D gene, clone size. The D gene is left open where the match is weak. The size of a clone is reported for some rows only, either as once, few or many, or as a class for expanded clones.

CDR3aa: CASSGTGSYNEQFF
CDR3nt: TGTGCCAGCAGTGGGACTGGGTCCTACAATGAGCAGTTCTTC
j_gene: TRBJ2-1
len: 14
v_gene: TRBV2
d_gene: NA
abundance: few

CDR3aa: CAISESNRVGGYTF
CDR3nt: TGTGCCATCAGTGAGTCGAACAGGGTGGGAGGCTACACCTTC
j_gene: TRBJ1-2
len: 14
v_gene: TRBV10-3
d_gene: NA
abundance: NA

CDR3aa: CASSDHQGGARTEAFF
CDR3nt: TGTGCCAGCAGCGATCATCAGGGGGGGGCGCGAACTGAAGCTTTCTTT
j_gene: TRBJ1-1
len: 16
v_gene: TRBV11-2
d_gene: TRBD1
abundance: once

CDR3aa: CASSVSSFGGNTIYF
CDR3nt: TGTGCCAGCAGCGTATCGAGCTTCGGGGGAAACACCATATATTTT
j_gene: TRBJ1-3
len: 15
v_gene: TRBV9
d_gene: NA
abundance: NA

CDR3aa: CASSSSPGGRFFNTGELFF
CDR3nt: TGTGCCAGCAGCTCATCCCCCGGGGGCAGGTTTTTCAACACCGGGGAGCTGTTTTTT
j_gene: TRBJ2-2
len: 19
v_gene: TRBV11-2
d_gene: NA
abundance: NA

CDR3aa: CASNAKEKGVDEQFF
CDR3nt: TGTGCCAGCAACGCAAAAGAAAAGGGCGTCGATGAGCAGTTCTTC
j_gene: TRBJ2-1
len: 15
v_gene: TRBV28
d_gene: NA
abundance: NA

CDR3aa: CASSPTGTAPGEQYF
CDR3nt: TGTGCCAGCAGTCCCACCGGGACCGCTCCGGGCGAGCAGTACTTC
j_gene: TRBJ2-7
len: 15
v_gene: TRBV6-5
d_gene: NA
abundance: NA

CDR3aa: CASSPSGADTQYF
CDR3nt: TGTGCCAGCTCACCTAGCGGGGCGGATACGCAGTATTTT
j_gene: TRBJ2-3
len: 13
v_gene: TRBV18
d_gene: TRBD2
abundance: NA

CDR3aa: CASSPYRVWGEQYF
CDR3nt: TGTGCCAGCAGCCCCTACAGGGTATGGGGGGAGCAGTACTTC
j_gene: TRBJ2-7
len: 14
v_gene: TRBV7-2
d_gene: NA
abundance: NA

CDR3aa: CASSKHRDREVNQPQHF
CDR3nt: TGTGCCAGCAGCAAACACCGGGACAGGGAGGTCAATCAGCCCCAGCATTTT
j_gene: TRBJ1-5
len: 17
v_gene: TRBV12-1
d_gene: NA
abundance: NA

CDR3aa: CASSLSYKDSAPKAKNIQYF
CDR3nt: TGTGCCAGCAGCTTGTCTTATAAGGACAGTGCCCCGAAAGCCAAAAACATTCAGTACTTC
j_gene: TRBJ2-4
len: 20
v_gene: TRBV11-3
d_gene: NA
abundance: NA

CDR3aa: CASSELGLVFDEQYF
CDR3nt: TGCGCCAGCAGTGAATTGGGACTAGTTTTTGACGAGCAGTACTTC
j_gene: TRBJ2-7
len: 15
v_gene: TRBV10-2
d_gene: TRBD2
abundance: NA

CDR3aa: CASSEQGAPNTEAFF
CDR3nt: TGCGCCAGCAGTGAACAGGGGGCGCCGAACACTGAAGCTTTCTTT
j_gene: TRBJ1-1
len: 15
v_gene: TRBV10-1
d_gene: TRBD1
abundance: NA

CDR3aa: CASSLGARPNGYTF
CDR3nt: TGTGCCAGCAGCTTAGGGGCAAGGCCCAATGGCTACACCTTC
j_gene: TRBJ1-2
len: 14
v_gene: TRBV7-2
d_gene: NA
abundance: NA

CDR3aa: CASSLSIGGSPLHF
CDR3nt: TGTGCCAGCAGTTTATCGATTGGAGGTTCACCCCTCCACTTT
j_gene: TRBJ1-6
len: 14
v_gene: TRBV27
d_gene: NA
abundance: once

CDR3aa: CASSQLRGSTDTQYF
CDR3nt: TGCGCCAGCAGCCAACTTCGGGGTAGCACAGATACGCAGTATTTT
j_gene: TRBJ2-3
len: 15
v_gene: TRBV4-3
d_gene: NA
abundance: NA

CDR3aa: CASSSTFTGYTF
CDR3nt: TGCGCCAGCAGCTCGACCTTCACAGGCTACACCTTC
j_gene: TRBJ1-2
len: 12
v_gene: TRBV5-1
d_gene: NA
abundance: NA

CDR3aa: CASSGQGGNQPQHF
CDR3nt: TGTGCCAGCAGTGGGCAGGGAGGCAATCAGCCCCAGCATTTT
j_gene: TRBJ1-5
len: 14
v_gene: TRBV6-1
d_gene: NA
abundance: NA

CDR3aa: CASSTETDTDTQYF
CDR3nt: TGCGCCAGCAGCACGGAGACAGACACAGATACGCAGTATTTT
j_gene: TRBJ2-3
len: 14
v_gene: TRBV5-1
d_gene: NA
abundance: NA

CDR3aa: CASSPTSGANVLTF
CDR3nt: TGTGCCAGCAGCCCTACCTCTGGGGCCAACGTCCTGACTTTC
j_gene: TRBJ2-6
len: 14
v_gene: TRBV11-2
d_gene: NA
abundance: NA

CDR3aa: CASSSLTGYEQYF
CDR3nt: TGTGCCAGCAGTTCTTTGACAGGCTACGAGCAGTACTTC
j_gene: TRBJ2-7
len: 13
v_gene: TRBV6-5
d_gene: NA
abundance: NA

CDR3aa: CASSSRTESYEQYF
CDR3nt: TGTGCCAGCAGCTCCCGGACAGAGAGCTACGAGCAGTACTTC
j_gene: TRBJ2-7
len: 14
v_gene: TRBV5-4
d_gene: NA
abundance: NA

CDR3aa: CASSQGFKGREQYF
CDR3nt: TGCGCCAGCAGCCAAGGCTTCAAAGGGCGCGAGCAGTACTTC
j_gene: TRBJ2-7
len: 14
v_gene: TRBV4-1
d_gene: NA
abundance: NA

CDR3aa: CASSTATDTQYF
CDR3nt: TGTGCCAGCAGCACAGCTACAGATACGCAGTATTTT
j_gene: TRBJ2-3
len: 12
v_gene: TRBV5-8
d_gene: NA
abundance: NA

CDR3aa: CASSGTGRRQPQHF
CDR3nt: TGTGCCAGCAGTGGGACAGGGAGAAGACAGCCCCAGCATTTT
j_gene: TRBJ1-5
len: 14
v_gene: TRBV2
d_gene: TRBD1
abundance: NA

CDR3aa: CSGRTLSSDEQYF
CDR3nt: TGCAGCGGACGGACACTTTCCTCCGACGAGCAGTACTTC
j_gene: TRBJ2-7
len: 13
v_gene: TRBV29-1
d_gene: NA
abundance: NA

CDR3aa: CASSPERGSNQPQHF
CDR3nt: TGCGCCAGCAGTCCGGAAAGGGGTAGCAATCAGCCCCAGCATTTT
j_gene: TRBJ1-5
len: 15
v_gene: TRBV10-2
d_gene: NA
abundance: NA

CDR3aa: CASSEFPPGQGAETQYF
CDR3nt: TGTGCCAGCAGTGAATTCCCCCCAGGACAGGGGGCAGAGACCCAGTACTTC
j_gene: TRBJ2-5
len: 17
v_gene: TRBV25-1
d_gene: TRBD1
abundance: few

CDR3aa: CASSLGLAGGFNEQFF
CDR3nt: TGCGCCAGCAGCTTGGGGCTGGCGGGAGGGTTCAATGAGCAGTTCTTC
j_gene: TRBJ2-1
len: 16
v_gene: TRBV5-1
d_gene: TRBD2
abundance: NA

CDR3aa: CASSRGGGGLYEQYF
CDR3nt: TGCGCCAGCAGCCGGGGCGGGGGCGGCCTCTACGAGCAGTACTTC
j_gene: TRBJ2-7
len: 15
v_gene: TRBV4-1
d_gene: NA
abundance: NA

CDR3aa: CSVTGIETQYF
CDR3nt: TGCAGCGTTACTGGGATAGAGACCCAGTACTTC
j_gene: TRBJ2-5
len: 11
v_gene: TRBV29-1
d_gene: NA
abundance: NA

CDR3aa: CARSLGVLEGAFF
CDR3nt: TGTGCCAGAAGCTTGGGAGTACTTGAAGGGGCTTTCTTT
j_gene: TRBJ1-1
len: 13
v_gene: TRBV5-3
d_gene: NA
abundance: NA

CDR3aa: CASGLGTGEITDTQYF
CDR3nt: TGTGCTAGTGGTTTGGGGACAGGGGAGATAACAGATACGCAGTATTTT
j_gene: TRBJ2-3
len: 16
v_gene: TRBV12-5
d_gene: TRBD1
abundance: NA

CDR3aa: CASSLGPTNEKLFF
CDR3nt: TGTGCCAGCAGCCTGGGACCGACTAATGAAAAACTGTTTTTT
j_gene: TRBJ1-4
len: 14
v_gene: TRBV7-6
d_gene: NA
abundance: NA

CDR3aa: CASRTEQNTEAFF
CDR3nt: TGTGCCAGCAGAACGGAGCAGAACACTGAAGCTTTCTTT
j_gene: TRBJ1-1
len: 13
v_gene: TRBV5-4
d_gene: NA
abundance: NA

CDR3aa: CASSFDTDTQYF
CDR3nt: TGTGCCAGCAGCTTCGACACAGATACGCAGTATTTT
j_gene: TRBJ2-3
len: 12
v_gene: TRBV7-9
d_gene: NA
abundance: NA

CDR3aa: CASSAVGSYNEQFF
CDR3nt: TGTGCCAGCAGCGCAGTTGGATCCTACAATGAGCAGTTCTTC
j_gene: TRBJ2-1
len: 14
v_gene: TRBV9
d_gene: NA
abundance: NA

CDR3aa: CASSYSGGNTEAFF
CDR3nt: TGTGCCAGCAGTTACTCGGGGGGCAACACTGAAGCTTTCTTT
j_gene: TRBJ1-1
len: 14
v_gene: TRBV6-5
d_gene: NA
abundance: NA

CDR3aa: CASSLGDGIYQPQHF
CDR3nt: TGCGCCAGCAGCTTGGGTGACGGGATCTATCAGCCCCAGCATTTT
j_gene: TRBJ1-5
len: 15
v_gene: TRBV5-1
d_gene: NA
abundance: NA

CDR3aa: CASRAGQGNPGVNEKLFF
CDR3nt: TGTGCCAGTAGGGCCGGACAGGGAAATCCCGGAGTTAATGAAAAACTGTTTTTT
j_gene: TRBJ1-4
len: 18
v_gene: TRBV19
d_gene: TRBD1
abundance: NA

CDR3aa: CASSLARTGVSPLHF
CDR3nt: TGTGCCAGCAGTTTAGCCCGGACAGGGGTTTCACCCCTCCACTTT
j_gene: TRBJ1-6
len: 15
v_gene: TRBV28
d_gene: TRBD1
abundance: NA

CDR3aa: CASSPSGGAGETQYF
CDR3nt: TGCGCCAGCAGCCCTAGCGGGGGGGCAGGGGAGACCCAGTACTTC
j_gene: TRBJ2-5
len: 15
v_gene: TRBV5-1
d_gene: TRBD2
abundance: NA

CDR3aa: CASSLYLNTEAFF
CDR3nt: TGTGCCAGCAGCTTATACCTGAACACTGAAGCTTTCTTT
j_gene: TRBJ1-1
len: 13
v_gene: TRBV5-8
d_gene: NA
abundance: NA

CDR3aa: CASSLAQGNTGELFF
CDR3nt: TGTGCCAGCAGCTTAGCGCAGGGGAACACCGGGGAGCTGTTTTTT
j_gene: TRBJ2-2
len: 15
v_gene: TRBV7-6
d_gene: NA
abundance: NA

CDR3aa: CSVEDFRVVNEQFF
CDR3nt: TGCAGCGTTGAAGATTTTCGGGTAGTCAATGAGCAGTTCTTC
j_gene: TRBJ2-1
len: 14
v_gene: TRBV29-1
d_gene: NA
abundance: NA

CDR3aa: CASSLAGRWDEQYF
CDR3nt: TGCGCCAGCAGCTTGGCCGGGAGATGGGACGAGCAGTACTTC
j_gene: TRBJ2-7
len: 14
v_gene: TRBV5-1
d_gene: NA
abundance: NA

CDR3aa: CASSPESDGKGFF
CDR3nt: TGTGCCAGCTCACCAGAATCGGACGGTAAAGGGTTCTTC
j_gene: TRBJ2-1
len: 13
v_gene: TRBV18
d_gene: NA
abundance: NA

CDR3aa: CASSLSGQSNQPQHF
CDR3nt: TGTGCCAGCAGTTTATCCGGTCAGAGCAATCAGCCCCAGCATTTT
j_gene: TRBJ1-5
len: 15
v_gene: TRBV27
d_gene: NA
abundance: NA

CDR3aa: CASSHYQRQGGEQYF
CDR3nt: TGCGCCAGCAGTCATTATCAGAGACAGGGCGGCGAGCAGTACTTC
j_gene: TRBJ2-7
len: 15
v_gene: TRBV23-1
d_gene: TRBD1
abundance: once

CDR3aa: CASSKGAPIDTQYF
CDR3nt: TGTGCCAGCAGCAAAGGCGCTCCTATAGATACGCAGTATTTT
j_gene: TRBJ2-3
len: 14
v_gene: TRBV21-1
d_gene: NA
abundance: NA

CDR3aa: CASSPRQDGLNEQFF
CDR3nt: TGTGCCAGCTCACCCCGTCAGGACGGCCTCAATGAGCAGTTCTTC
j_gene: TRBJ2-1
len: 15
v_gene: TRBV18
d_gene: NA
abundance: NA

CDR3aa: CASSLRSYYEQYF
CDR3nt: TGTGCCAGCAGCTTAAGGAGCTACTACGAGCAGTACTTC
j_gene: TRBJ2-7
len: 13
v_gene: TRBV7-2
d_gene: NA
abundance: few

CDR3aa: CASSPLAGASTDTQYF
CDR3nt: TGCGCCAGCAGCCCCCTGGCAGGGGCCAGCACAGATACGCAGTATTTT
j_gene: TRBJ2-3
len: 16
v_gene: TRBV5-1
d_gene: NA
abundance: NA

CDR3aa: CASSLPLVWDRGSKTTEAFF
CDR3nt: TGTGCCAGCAGCCTACCGCTTGTGTGGGACAGGGGGTCCAAGACCACTGAAGCTTTCTTT
j_gene: TRBJ1-1
len: 20
v_gene: TRBV13
d_gene: TRBD1
abundance: NA